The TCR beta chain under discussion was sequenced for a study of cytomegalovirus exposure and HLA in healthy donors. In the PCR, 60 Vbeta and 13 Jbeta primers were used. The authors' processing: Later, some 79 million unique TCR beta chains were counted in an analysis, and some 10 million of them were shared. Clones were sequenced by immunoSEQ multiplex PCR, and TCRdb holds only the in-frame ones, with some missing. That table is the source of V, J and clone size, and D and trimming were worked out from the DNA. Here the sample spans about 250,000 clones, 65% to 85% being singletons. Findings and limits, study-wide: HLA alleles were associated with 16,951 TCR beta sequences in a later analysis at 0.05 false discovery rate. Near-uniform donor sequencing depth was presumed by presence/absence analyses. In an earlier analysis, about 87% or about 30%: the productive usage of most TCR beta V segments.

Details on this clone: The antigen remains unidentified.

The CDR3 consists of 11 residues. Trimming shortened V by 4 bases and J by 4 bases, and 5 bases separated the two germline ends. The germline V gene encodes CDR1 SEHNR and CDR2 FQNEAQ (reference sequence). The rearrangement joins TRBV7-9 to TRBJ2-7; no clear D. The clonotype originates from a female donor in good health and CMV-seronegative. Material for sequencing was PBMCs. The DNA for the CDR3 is TGTGCCAGCAGCTCAGTATACGAGCAGTACTTC. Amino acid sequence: CASSSVYEQYF.